This TCR beta chain was sequenced for a study of blood T cell repertoires in COVID-19. Study context: Sources were T cells, B-cell-depleted T cells, or PBMCs; the material itself was cDNA or gDNA.

Method: immunoSEQ multiplex PCR; TCRdb's copy keeps in-frame clones and lacks some. Of 110,000 to 150,000 clones listed, 84% are singletons. Germline loops: CDR1 SGHRS, CDR2 YFSETQ. Trimming left V 1 base short and J 0 bases short, with 9 bases between. The CDR3 contains 15 residues. The chain joins TRBV5-1 to TRBJ2-3; weak D call: TRBD1 (6 bases). What was sequenced was peripheral blood. The clonotype comes from a human donor in a cohort sampled during active COVID-19. This CDR3 is CASSLRDTSTDTQYF. CDR3 nucleotides: TGCGCCAGCAGCTTGAGGGACACTAGCACAGATACGCAGTATTTT.